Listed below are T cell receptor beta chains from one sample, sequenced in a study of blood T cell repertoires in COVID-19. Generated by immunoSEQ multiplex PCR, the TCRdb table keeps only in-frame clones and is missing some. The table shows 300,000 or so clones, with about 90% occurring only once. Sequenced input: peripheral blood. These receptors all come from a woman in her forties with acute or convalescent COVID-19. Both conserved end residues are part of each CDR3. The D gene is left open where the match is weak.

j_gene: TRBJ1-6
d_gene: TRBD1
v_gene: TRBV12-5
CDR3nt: TGTGCTAGTGGTTTGACCCTCAGGGGGCACAATTCACCCCTCCACTTT
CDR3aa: CASGLTLRGHNSPLHF

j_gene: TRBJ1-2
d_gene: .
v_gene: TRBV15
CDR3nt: TGTGCCACCAGCGTAGATAGCAGGGCCCATGGCTACACCTTC
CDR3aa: CATSVDSRAHGYTF

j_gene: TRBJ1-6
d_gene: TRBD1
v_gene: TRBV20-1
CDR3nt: TGCAGTGCTAGTTCGGACAGGGGGAATTCACCCCTCCACTTT
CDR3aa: CSASSDRGNSPLHF

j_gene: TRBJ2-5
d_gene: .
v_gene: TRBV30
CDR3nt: TGTGCCTGGAGTGTACGCGGCCAAGAGACCCAGTACTTC
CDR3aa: CAWSVRGQETQYF

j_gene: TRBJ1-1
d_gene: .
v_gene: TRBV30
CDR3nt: TGTGCCTGGAGTGTCGTAATTACTGAAGCTTTCTTT
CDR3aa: CAWSVVITEAFF

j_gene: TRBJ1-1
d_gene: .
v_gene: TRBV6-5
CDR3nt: TGTGCCAGCAGTCTAGAGGGCACTCTGAACACTGAAGCTTTCTTT
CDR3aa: CASSLEGTLNTEAFF

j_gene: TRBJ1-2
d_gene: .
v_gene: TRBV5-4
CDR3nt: TGTGCCAGCAGTGAGGCAGGGCAGGATTGGAATGGCTACACCTTC
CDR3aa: CASSEAGQDWNGYTF

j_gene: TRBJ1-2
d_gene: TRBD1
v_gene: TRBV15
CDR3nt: TGTGCCACCAGCAGAGAAGGGACAGGAGGAGGATCTGGGGATGGCTACACCTTC
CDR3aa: CATSREGTGGGSGDGYTF

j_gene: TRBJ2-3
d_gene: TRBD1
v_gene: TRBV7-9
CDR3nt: TGTGCCAGCAGCTTAGAGGGACAGGGATGGGCAGATACGCAGTATTTT
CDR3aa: CASSLEGQGWADTQYF

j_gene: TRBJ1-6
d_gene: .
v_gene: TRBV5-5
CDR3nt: TGTGCCAGCAGCTTGGCCCCGAGCTCCTATAATTCACCCCTCCACTTT
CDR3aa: CASSLAPSSYNSPLHF

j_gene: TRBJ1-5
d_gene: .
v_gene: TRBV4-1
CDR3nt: TGCGCCAGCAGCCAAGATTGGGCAGTGCGTCAGCCCCAGCATTTT
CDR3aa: CASSQDWAVRQPQHF